The clone carrying this TCR beta chain has a single count. As yet, its antigen is unknown. Trimming left V 5 bases short and J 4 bases short, with 17 bases between. Germline V CDR1 and CDR2: SEHNR, FQNEAQ (reference sequence). This CDR3 has 15 residues. The data were obtained in a study of cytomegalovirus exposure and HLA in healthy donors. Study in general: Earlier, roughly 180 million T cells were analyzed, and some 120 million unique TCR beta sequences were found among them. About 80 million unique TCR sequences came from HLA-typed donors in an early release. Study-wide results and limits: Sequence variants that were highly shared formed a cluster that was likely a sequencing artifact. A later analysis revealed that TCR association rates differed between HLA loci, peaking at DRB1 and bottoming out at HLA-C.

PCR was performed using 60 Vbeta and 13 Jbeta primers. The table came from immunoSEQ multiplex PCR; TCRdb's copy has only in-frame clones and leaves some out. The table has about 200,000 clones, around 77% seen once. The specimen sequenced was PBMCs. The genes are TRBV7-9 and TRBJ1-1; D gene ambiguous. This clonotype was obtained from a woman in her twenties or thirties in good health and CMV-seronegative. As DNA, the CDR3 is TGTGCCAGCAGCCCATCGGAACGGGGAGGCACTGAAGCTTTCTTT. It encodes CASSPSERGGTEAFF.